This entry is about one T cell receptor beta chain. Per germline, CDR1 SGHNT and CDR2 YYREEE (reference sequence). V was clipped by 4 bases and J by 4 bases; unmatched bases: 3. The CDR3 runs 14 residues. This entry is derived from a study of blood T cell repertoires in COVID-19. Study-wide context: Italy, Spain and the United States were the sources of the convalescent and acute COVID-19 samples. In each case, the material was cDNA or gDNA derived from T cells, B-cell-depleted T cells, or PBMCs.

The assay was immunoSEQ multiplex PCR, and TCRdb's table has in-frame clones only and misses some. Among 40,000 or so clones listed, roughly 85% were seen once. Sequenced material: peripheral blood. The V gene is TRBV5-4, the J gene TRBJ2-2; 8 bases are shared with TRBD1. The sequence was obtained from a human donor in a cohort sampled during active COVID-19. Here the CDR3 reads CASSQQGGTGELFF. In nucleotides, the CDR3 is TGTGCCAGCAGCCAACAGGGGGGCACCGGGGAGCTGTTTTTT.